The rows below give T cell receptor beta chains drawn from one sample of a study of shared clonotypes between healthy human individuals. The protocol was immunoSEQ multiplex PCR, while the TCRdb copy is restricted to in-frame clones and leaves out a portion. This repertoire shows around 700,000 clones, approximately 79% found once; its top ten account for about 1.8%. The sequencing input was memory CD4+ T cells sorted from blood. These TCRs come from a woman in her twenties or thirties in good health. The CDR3 runs from the conserved cysteine through the conserved F or W. A D gene is named only where the DNA matches it firmly. Rows give clone size only sometimes, using once, few, many, or a class for an expanded clone.

d_gene	v_gene	abundance	j_gene	CDR3aa	CDR3nt
TRBD1	TRBV9	NA	TRBJ1-1	CASSSRDRAGSTEAFF	TGTGCCAGCAGCAGCCGGGACAGGGCAGGGAGCACTGAAGCTTTCTTT
NA	TRBV4-1	NA	TRBJ1-2	CASSRQEIGYGYTF	TGCGCCAGCAGCCGACAAGAAATCGGGTATGGCTACACCTTC
NA	TRBV7-9	NA	TRBJ2-2	CASRSRTSNTGELFF	TGTGCCAGCAGATCTAGGACGTCGAACACCGGGGAGCTGTTTTTT
TRBD1	TRBV19	NA	TRBJ1-4	CASSINVQGAGEKLFF	TGTGCCAGTAGTATAAATGTTCAGGGGGCCGGTGAAAAACTGTTTTTT
NA	TRBV18	NA	TRBJ2-2	CASSPASGSRNTGELFF	TGTGCCAGCTCACCAGCGAGCGGAAGTCGAAACACCGGGGAGCTGTTTTTT
NA	TRBV18	many	TRBJ1-1	CASSPTTANTEAFF	TGTGCCAGCTCACCAACAACAGCGAACACTGAAGCTTTCTTT
TRBD1	TRBV18	NA	TRBJ2-7	CASSPQLGTGADEQYF	TGTGCCAGCTCACCACAGCTCGGGACAGGGGCGGACGAGCAGTACTTC
TRBD1	TRBV6-1	many	TRBJ2-7	CASTYGTGEREQYF	TGTGCCAGCACCTATGGGACAGGGGAACGCGAGCAGTACTTC
NA	TRBV20-1	NA	TRBJ2-1	CSAKRAHEQFF	TGCAGTGCTAAGAGGGCTCATGAGCAGTTCTTC
NA	TRBV28	NA	TRBJ1-2	CASRDGSLPGGYTF	TGTGCCAGCAGAGACGGGTCCCTCCCTGGTGGCTACACCTTC
NA	TRBV29-1	NA	TRBJ1-1	CSVKHINTEAFF	TGCAGCGTTAAGCACATAAACACTGAAGCTTTCTTT
NA	TRBV7-6	NA	TRBJ2-7	CASSLAGTPYEQYF	TGTGCCAGCAGCTTAGCGGGGACGCCCTACGAGCAGTACTTC
NA	TRBV10-3	NA	TRBJ2-7	CAIRKGDYEQYF	TGTGCCATCAGAAAGGGGGACTACGAGCAGTACTTC
NA	TRBV2	NA	TRBJ2-3	CASSDGFTDTQYF	TGTGCCAGCAGTGATGGATTCACAGATACGCAGTATTTT
TRBD2	TRBV23-1	few	TRBJ2-5	CASRYGLVSSRGETQYF	TGCGCCAGCAGATACGGACTAGTCTCCTCTAGGGGAGAGACCCAGTACTTC
TRBD2	TRBV28	NA	TRBJ2-2	CASREGTSSGELFF	TGTGCCAGCAGGGAGGGGACTAGCAGCGGGGAGCTGTTTTTT
TRBD1	TRBV10-3	NA	TRBJ2-7	CAIRDRDRGTYEQYF	TGTGCCATCAGAGACCGGGACAGGGGTACTTACGAGCAGTACTTC
NA	TRBV5-6	few	TRBJ2-7	CASSSLGGVSEQYF	TGTGCCAGCAGCTCACTGGGGGGAGTATCCGAGCAGTACTTC